One sample yielded the 3 T cell receptor beta chains listed below, sequenced in a study of T cell responses to AZD1222 COVID-19 vaccine. The data were produced by immunoSEQ multiplex PCR, yet TCRdb's version contains in-frame clones alone and is incomplete. The sample records about 180,000 clones, 85% to 90% being singletons. Sequencing used peripheral blood, obtained on day 0 of AZD1222 vaccination. Receptors were obtained from an adult in good health.

The chain links TRBV28 to TRBJ1-1, with D hard to call. V gave up 3 bases and J gave up 3 bases, with 5 bases separating them. The CDR3 loop spans 12 amino acids. The germline V gene has CDR1 MDHEN and CDR2 SYDVKM. CDR3 DNA sequence: TGTGCCAGCAGTTTGAGCTACACTGAAGCTTTCTTT. This encodes CASSLSYTEAFF.

This CDR3 reads CASSEQGSLGTEAFF. The CDR3 coding sequence is TGTGCCAGCAGTGAGCAGGGGTCGCTCGGCACTGAAGCTTTCTTT. The chain couples TRBV2 to TRBJ1-1, with D possibly matching TRBD1 (6 bases). The germline gives CDR1 SNHLY, CDR2 FYNNEI. The length of the CDR3 is 15 residues. V was pared by 3 bases and J by 4 bases, with 15 bases between.

The DNA of the CDR3 is TGCGCCAGCAGCAGGACAGCAAACACTGAAGCTTTCTTT. It encodes CASSRTANTEAFF. J is TRBJ1-1 and V is TRBV5-1; tentative D call: TRBD1 (6 bases). V was trimmed by 4 bases and J by 2 bases, leaving 9 bases between them. The germline CDR1 and CDR2 sequences are SGHRS and YFSETQ. This CDR3 is built from 13 residues. The whole variable domain, filled in from reference TRBV5-1 and TRBJ1-1, reads KAGVTQTPRYLIKTRGQQVTLSCSPISGHRSVSWYQQTPGQGLQFLFEYFSETQRNKGNFPGRFSGRQFSNSRSEMNVSTLELGDSALYLCASSRTANTEAFFGQGTRLTVV.